This T cell receptor beta chain is drawn from a study of cytomegalovirus exposure and HLA in healthy donors. General observations from the study: Rarity held for most TCR sequences, but there were some public TCRs that occurred in many donors.

A remark on this clone: Its antigen is still unknown.

In the PCR, 60 Vbeta and 13 Jbeta primers were used. Generated by immunoSEQ multiplex PCR, the TCRdb table keeps only in-frame clones and is missing some. The sample yields 100,000 to 150,000 clones, more than 65% seen once. In germline, CDR1 is SGDLS, CDR2 YYNGEE. This CDR3 comprises 15 residues. V dropped 4 bases and J dropped 5; count of bases not matched to a gene: 9. Donors likely had unrecorded immune exposures despite being nominally healthy when sampled. Input material: PBMCs. This TCR derives from a woman aged 55 to 70 in good health and CMV-seropositive. This sequence joins TRBV9 and TRBJ1-1, with 9 bases lining up with TRBD1. The CDR3 DNA follows: TGTGCCAGCAGCTTAACAGGGGGCGTTGGAACTGAAGCTTTCTTT. Translating it yields CASSLTGGVGTEAFF.